This T cell receptor beta chain was found in a study of CD8 T cells in ankylosing spondylitis. Libraries for TCR beta were made by quantitative 5'-RACE with molecular barcodes. MiXCR, run by TCRdb on the 5' RACE reads, gives a single entry per CDR3 protein. The data hold fewer than 200,000 distinct CDR3 sequences, with about 18% observed a single time. This clonotype was found a few times. A read error is possible here, since a much larger clone lies one base away. Germline assignment: CDR1 SQVTM and CDR2 ANQGSEA. This CDR3 is built from 14 residues. This chain joins TRBV29-1 and TRBJ1-2, with 7 positions matching TRBD1. Material for sequencing was blood, either unsorted or a sorted T cell fraction (not recorded which). The sequence came from a male donor aged 5-30 years with ankylosing spondylitis or in good health (not recorded which). The CDR3 spells CSVGDRARGYGYPF. CDR3 bases: TGCAGCGTTGGAGACAGGGCCAGGGGCTATGGCTACCCCTTC.